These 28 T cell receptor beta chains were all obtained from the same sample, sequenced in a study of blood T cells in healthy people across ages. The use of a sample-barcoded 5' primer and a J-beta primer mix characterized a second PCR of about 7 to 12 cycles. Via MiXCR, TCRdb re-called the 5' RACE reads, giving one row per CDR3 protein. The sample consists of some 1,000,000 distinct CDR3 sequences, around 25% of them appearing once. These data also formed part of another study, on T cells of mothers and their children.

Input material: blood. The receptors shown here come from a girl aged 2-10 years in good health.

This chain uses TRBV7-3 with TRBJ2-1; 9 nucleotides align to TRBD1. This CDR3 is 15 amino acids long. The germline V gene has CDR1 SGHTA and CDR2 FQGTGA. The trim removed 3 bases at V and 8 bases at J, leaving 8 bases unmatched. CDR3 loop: CASSLGQGLFYEQFF. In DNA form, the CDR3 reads TGTGCCAGCAGCTTGGGACAGGGATTATTCTATGAGCAGTTCTTC.

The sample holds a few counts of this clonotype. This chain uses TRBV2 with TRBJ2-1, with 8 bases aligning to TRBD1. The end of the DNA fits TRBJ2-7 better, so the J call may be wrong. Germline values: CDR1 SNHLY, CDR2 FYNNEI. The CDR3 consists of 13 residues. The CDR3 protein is CASSEKTGGEQYF. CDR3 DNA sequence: TGTGCCAGCAGTGAAAAAACAGGGGGCGAGCAGTACTTC.

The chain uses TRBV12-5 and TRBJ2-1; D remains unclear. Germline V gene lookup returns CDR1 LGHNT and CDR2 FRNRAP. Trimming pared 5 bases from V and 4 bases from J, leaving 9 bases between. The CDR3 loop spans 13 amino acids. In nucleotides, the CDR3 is TGTGCTAGTGGTGAAGACCAATACAATGAGCAGTTCTTC. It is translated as CASGEDQYNEQFF.

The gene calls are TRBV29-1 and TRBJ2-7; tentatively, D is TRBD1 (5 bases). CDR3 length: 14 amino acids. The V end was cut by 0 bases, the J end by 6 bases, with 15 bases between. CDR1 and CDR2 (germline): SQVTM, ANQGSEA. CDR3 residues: CSVEDQGRACEQYF. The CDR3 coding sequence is TGCAGCGTTGAAGATCAGGGCAGGGCTTGCGAGCAGTACTTC.

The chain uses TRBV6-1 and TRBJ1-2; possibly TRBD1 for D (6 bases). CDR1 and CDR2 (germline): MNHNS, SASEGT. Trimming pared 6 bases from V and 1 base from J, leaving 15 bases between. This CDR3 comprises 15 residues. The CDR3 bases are TGTGCCAGCAGAGATCCAGGGGCACATAACTATGGCTACACCTTC. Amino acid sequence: CASRDPGAHNYGYTF.

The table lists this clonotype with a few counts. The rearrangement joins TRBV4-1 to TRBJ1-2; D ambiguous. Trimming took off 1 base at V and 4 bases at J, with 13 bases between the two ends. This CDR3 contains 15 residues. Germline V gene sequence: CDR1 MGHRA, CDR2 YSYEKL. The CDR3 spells CASSQVNASPYGYTF. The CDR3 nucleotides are TGCGCCAGCAGCCAAGTAAACGCAAGTCCCTATGGCTACACCTTC.

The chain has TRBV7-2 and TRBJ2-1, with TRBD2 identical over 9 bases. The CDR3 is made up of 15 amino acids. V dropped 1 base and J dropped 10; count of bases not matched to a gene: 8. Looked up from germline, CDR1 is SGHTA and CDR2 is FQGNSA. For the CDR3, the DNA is TGTGCCAGCAGCTTAGGCGGGGGGGCCAGCGGCGAGCAGTTCTTC. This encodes CASSLGGGASGEQFF. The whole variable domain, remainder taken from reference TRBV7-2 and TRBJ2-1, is GAGVSQSPSNKVTEKGKDVELRCDPISGHTALYWYRQSLGQGLEFLIYFQGNSAPDKSGLPSDRFSAERTGGSVSTLTIQRTQQEDSAVYLCASSLGGGASGEQFFGPGTRLTVL.

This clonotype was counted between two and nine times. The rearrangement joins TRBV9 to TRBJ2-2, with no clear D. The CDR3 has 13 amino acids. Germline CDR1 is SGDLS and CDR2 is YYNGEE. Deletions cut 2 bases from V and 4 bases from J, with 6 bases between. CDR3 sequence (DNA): TGTGCCAGCAGCGTTGGTTTCACCGGGGAGCTGTTTTTT. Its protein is CASSVGFTGELFF. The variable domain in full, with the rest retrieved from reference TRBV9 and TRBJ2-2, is DSGVTQTPKHLITATGQRVTLRCSPRSGDLSVYWYQQSLDQGLQFLIQYYNGEERAKGNILERFSAQQFPDLHSELNLSSLELGDSALYFCASSVGFTGELFFGEGSRLTVL.

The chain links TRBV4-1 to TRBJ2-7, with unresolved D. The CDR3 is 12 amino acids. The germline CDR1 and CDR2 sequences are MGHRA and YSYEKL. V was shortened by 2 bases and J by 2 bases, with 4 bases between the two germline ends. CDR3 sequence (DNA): TGCGCCAGCAGCCAATCTGCCTACGAGCAGTACTTC. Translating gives CASSQSAYEQYF.

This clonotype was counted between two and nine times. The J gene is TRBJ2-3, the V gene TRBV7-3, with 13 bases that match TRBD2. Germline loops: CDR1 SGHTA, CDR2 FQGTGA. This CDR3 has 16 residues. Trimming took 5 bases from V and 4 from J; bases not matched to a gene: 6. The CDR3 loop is CASSPWTSGGPDTQYF. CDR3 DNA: TGTGCCAGCAGCCCCTGGACTAGCGGGGGCCCAGATACGCAGTATTTT.

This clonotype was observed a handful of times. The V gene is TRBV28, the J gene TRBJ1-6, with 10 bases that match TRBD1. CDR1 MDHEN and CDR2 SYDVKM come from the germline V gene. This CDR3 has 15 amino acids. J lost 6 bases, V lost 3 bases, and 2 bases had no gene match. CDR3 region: CASSLTGGGNSPLHF. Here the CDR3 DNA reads TGTGCCAGCAGTTTGACAGGGGGCGGTAATTCACCCCTCCACTTT.

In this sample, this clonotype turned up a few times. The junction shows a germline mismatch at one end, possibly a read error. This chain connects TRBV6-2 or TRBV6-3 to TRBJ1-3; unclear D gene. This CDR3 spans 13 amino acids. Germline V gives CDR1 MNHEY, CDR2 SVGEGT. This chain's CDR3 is CASRVASGNSIYF. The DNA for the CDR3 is TGTGCCAGCCGGGTCGCCTCTGGAAACTCCATATATTTT.

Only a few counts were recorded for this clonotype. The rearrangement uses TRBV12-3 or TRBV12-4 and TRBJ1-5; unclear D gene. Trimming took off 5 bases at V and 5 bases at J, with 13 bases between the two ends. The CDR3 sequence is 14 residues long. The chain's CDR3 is CASSQESGDQPQHF. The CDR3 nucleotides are TGTGCCAGCAGTCAGGAGTCGGGTGATCAGCCCCAGCATTTT.

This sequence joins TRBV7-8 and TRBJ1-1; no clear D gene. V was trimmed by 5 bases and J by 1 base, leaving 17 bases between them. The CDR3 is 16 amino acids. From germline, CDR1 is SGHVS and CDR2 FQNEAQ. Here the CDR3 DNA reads TGTGCCAGCAGCCCGAACTTCGGGGATCGGAACACTGAAGCTTTCTTT. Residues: CASSPNFGDRNTEAFF.

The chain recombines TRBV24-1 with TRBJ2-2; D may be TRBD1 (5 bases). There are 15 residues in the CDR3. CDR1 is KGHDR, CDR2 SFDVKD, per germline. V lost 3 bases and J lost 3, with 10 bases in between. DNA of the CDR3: TGTGCCACCAGTGATGGGGCAACGGACACCGGGGAGCTGTTTTTT. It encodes CATSDGATDTGELFF.

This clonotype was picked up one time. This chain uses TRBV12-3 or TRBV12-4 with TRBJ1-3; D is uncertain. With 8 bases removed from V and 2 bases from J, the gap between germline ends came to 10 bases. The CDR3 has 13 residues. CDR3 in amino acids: CASARFTGNTIYF. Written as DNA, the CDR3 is TGTGCCAGCGCACGGTTTACTGGAAACACCATATATTTT.

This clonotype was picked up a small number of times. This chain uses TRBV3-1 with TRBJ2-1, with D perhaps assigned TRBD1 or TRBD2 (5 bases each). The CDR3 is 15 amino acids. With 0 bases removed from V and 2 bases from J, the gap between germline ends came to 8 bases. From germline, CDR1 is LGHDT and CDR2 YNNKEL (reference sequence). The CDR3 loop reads CASSQDRETYNEQFF. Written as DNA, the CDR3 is TGTGCCAGCAGCCAAGACAGGGAGACCTACAATGAGCAGTTCTTC.

The CDR3 DNA sequence: TGTGCCAGCAGCTCGAGACTAGCCGTCCCCTACGAGCAGTACTTC. Amino acid sequence: CASSSRLAVPYEQYF. This rearrangement joins TRBV7-2 to TRBJ2-5, with TRBD2 identical over 7 bases. The DNA end is a closer match to TRBJ2-7, so the J assignment may be wrong. Germline CDR1 SGHTA, CDR2 FQGNSA. The CDR3 contains 15 residues.

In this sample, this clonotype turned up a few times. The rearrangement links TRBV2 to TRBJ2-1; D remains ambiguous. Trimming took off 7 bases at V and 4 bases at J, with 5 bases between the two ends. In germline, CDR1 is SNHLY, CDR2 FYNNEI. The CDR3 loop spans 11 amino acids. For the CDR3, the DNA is TGTGCCAGCAATGTTTACAATGAGCAGTTCTTC. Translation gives CASNVYNEQFF.

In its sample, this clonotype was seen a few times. The CDR3 DNA follows: TGCAGCGTTGTCCACCTACAGGGGGGAACTGAAGCTTTCTTT. As protein: CSVVHLQGGTEAFF. This chain links TRBV29-1 with TRBJ1-1; 8 bases are a match to TRBD1. The CDR3 extends over 14 amino acids. The germline V gene encodes CDR1 SQVTM and CDR2 ANQGSEA. Unmatched junction bases numbered 9, after V lost 4 bases and J lost 5 bases.

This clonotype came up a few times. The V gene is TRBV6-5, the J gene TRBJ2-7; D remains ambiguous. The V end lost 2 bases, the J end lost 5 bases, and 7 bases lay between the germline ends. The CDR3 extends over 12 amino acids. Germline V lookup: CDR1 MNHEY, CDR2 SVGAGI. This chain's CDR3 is CASSYMGNEQYF. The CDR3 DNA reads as TGTGCCAGCAGTTACATGGGAAACGAGCAGTACTTC.

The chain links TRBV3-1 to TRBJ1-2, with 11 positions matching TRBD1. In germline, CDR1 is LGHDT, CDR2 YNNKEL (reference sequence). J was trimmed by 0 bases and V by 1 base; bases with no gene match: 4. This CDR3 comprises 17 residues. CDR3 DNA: TGTGCCAGCAGCCAAGTGGGACAGGGGGTCTCTAACTATGGCTACACCTTC. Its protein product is CASSQVGQGVSNYGYTF.

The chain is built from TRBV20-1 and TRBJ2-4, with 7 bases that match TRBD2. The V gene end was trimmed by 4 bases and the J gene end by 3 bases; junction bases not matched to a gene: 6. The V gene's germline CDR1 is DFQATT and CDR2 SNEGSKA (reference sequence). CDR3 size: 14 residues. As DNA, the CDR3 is TGCAGTGCTAAAGGACTAGTAGGCAAAAACATTCAGTACTTC. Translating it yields CSAKGLVGKNIQYF.

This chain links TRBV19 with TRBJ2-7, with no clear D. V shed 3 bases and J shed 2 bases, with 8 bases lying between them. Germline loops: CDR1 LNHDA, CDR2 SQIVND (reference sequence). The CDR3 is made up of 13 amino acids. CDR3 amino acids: CASSISIPYEQYF. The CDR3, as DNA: TGTGCCAGTAGTATCAGCATCCCCTACGAGCAGTACTTC.

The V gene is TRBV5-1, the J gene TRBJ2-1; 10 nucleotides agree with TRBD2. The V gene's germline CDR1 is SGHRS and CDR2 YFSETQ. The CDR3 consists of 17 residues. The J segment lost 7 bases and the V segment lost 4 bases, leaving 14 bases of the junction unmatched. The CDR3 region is CASSTRRASGGSNEQFF. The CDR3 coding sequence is TGCGCCAGCAGCACCCGGAGGGCTAGCGGGGGAAGTAATGAGCAGTTCTTC. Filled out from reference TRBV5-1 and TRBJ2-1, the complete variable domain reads KAGVTQTPRYLIKTRGQQVTLSCSPISGHRSVSWYQQTPGQGLQFLFEYFSETQRNKGNFPGRFSGRQFSNSRSEMNVSTLELGDSALYLCASSTRRASGGSNEQFFGPGTRLTVL.

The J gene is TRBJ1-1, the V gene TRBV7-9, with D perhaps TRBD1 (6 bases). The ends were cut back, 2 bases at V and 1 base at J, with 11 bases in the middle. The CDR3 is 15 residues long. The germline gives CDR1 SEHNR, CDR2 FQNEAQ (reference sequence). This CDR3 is CASSLSPRGNTEAFF. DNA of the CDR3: TGTGCCAGCAGCTTAAGCCCCAGGGGGAACACTGAAGCTTTCTTT.

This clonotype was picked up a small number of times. The CDR3 DNA is TGTGCTAGTGGTTCCATGGGCTACGAGCAGTACTTC. Translation: CASGSMGYEQYF. The chain employs TRBV12-5 and TRBJ2-5; no definite D call. TRBJ2-7 explains the end of the DNA better; the J call may be wrong. Germline assignment: CDR1 LGHNT and CDR2 FRNRAP. The CDR3 spans 12 residues.

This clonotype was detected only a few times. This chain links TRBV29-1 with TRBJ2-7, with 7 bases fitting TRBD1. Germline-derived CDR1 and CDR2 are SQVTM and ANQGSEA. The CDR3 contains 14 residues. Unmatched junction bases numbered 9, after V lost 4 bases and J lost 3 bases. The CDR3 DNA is TGCAGCGTTGGCTTCCGGGACAGCAACTACGAGCAGTACTTC. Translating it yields CSVGFRDSNYEQYF.